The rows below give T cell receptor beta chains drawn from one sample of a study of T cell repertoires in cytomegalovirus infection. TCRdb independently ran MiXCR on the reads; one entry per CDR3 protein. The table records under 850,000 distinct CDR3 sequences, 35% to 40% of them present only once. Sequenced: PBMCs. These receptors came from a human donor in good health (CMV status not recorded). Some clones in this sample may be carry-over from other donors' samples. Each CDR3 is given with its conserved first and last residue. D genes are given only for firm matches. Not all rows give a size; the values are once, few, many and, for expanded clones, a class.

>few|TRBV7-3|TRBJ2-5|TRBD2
TGTGCCAGCAGCCCGAGACTTCTGGCTAGCGGGGGGAAGTACCAAGAGACCCAGTACTTC
CASSPRLLASGGKYQETQYF
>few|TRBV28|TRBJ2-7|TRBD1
TGTGCCAGCAGTTTACAGACCGGGACAGGGGTGGAGCAGTACTTC
CASSLQTGTGVEQYF
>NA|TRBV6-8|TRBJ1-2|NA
TGTGCCAGCAACAAAACCCCGGGACCTTCGCTCTATGGCTACACCTTC
CASNKTPGPSLYGYTF
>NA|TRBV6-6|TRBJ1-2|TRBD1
TGTGCCAGCAGTGGGGCAGCCTCGGGACAGGGGTACTATGGCTACACCTTC
CASSGAASGQGYYGYTF
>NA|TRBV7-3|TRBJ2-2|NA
TGTGCCAGCAGCACGGACGGAAATCGGAACACCGGGGAGCTGTTTTTT
CASSTDGNRNTGELFF
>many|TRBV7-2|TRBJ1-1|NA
TGTGCCAGCAGAATTGGCATGAACACTGAAGCTTTCTTT
CASRIGMNTEAFF
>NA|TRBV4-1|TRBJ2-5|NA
TGCGCCAGCAGCCAGGGGGGAAGGGTCTACCAAGAGACCCAGTACTTC
CASSQGGRVYQETQYF
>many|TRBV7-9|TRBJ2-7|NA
TGTGCCAGCAGCTTAGCGGGGGACTCCTCCTACGAGCAGTACTTC
CASSLAGDSSYEQYF
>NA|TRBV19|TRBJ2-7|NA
TGTGCCAGTAGTCCCCATCTTGCTGGCGAGCAGTACTTC
CASSPHLAGEQYF
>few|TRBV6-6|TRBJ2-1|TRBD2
TGTGCCAGCAGCACCAGCGGGGGGGCCTTCAATGAGCAGTTCTTC
CASSTSGGAFNEQFF
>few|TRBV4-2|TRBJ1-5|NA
TGTGCCAGCAGCCAAAGTGCAGGGAATCAGCCCCAGCATTTT
CASSQSAGNQPQHF
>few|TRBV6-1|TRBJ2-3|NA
TGTGCCAGCATCTCTAGGGAGGGAGGGCGGGGACACACAGATACGCAGTATTTT
CASISREGGRGHTDTQYF
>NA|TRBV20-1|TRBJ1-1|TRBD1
TGCAGTGCTAGAGATTCGGACAGGGTCGGTGAAGCTTTCTTT
CSARDSDRVGEAFF
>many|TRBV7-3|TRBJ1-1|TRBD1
TGTGCCAGCAGCTTCACAGGGGGAACTGAAGCTTTCTTT
CASSFTGGTEAFF
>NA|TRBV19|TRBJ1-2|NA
TGTGCCAGTAGTATTGCGACAAGCTATGGCTACACCTTC
CASSIATSYGYTF
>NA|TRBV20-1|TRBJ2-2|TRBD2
TGCAGTGCTAGAGATCCCTTAGCGGGAGAGGCCGGGGAGCTGTTTTTT
CSARDPLAGEAGELFF
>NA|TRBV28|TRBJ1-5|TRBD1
TGTGCCAGCAGGGAGGGACAGGGGAACAATCAGCCCCAGCATTTT
CASREGQGNNQPQHF
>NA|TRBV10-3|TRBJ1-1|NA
TGTGCCATCAGTGAAAAGGCAGCCCTTAACACTGAAGCTTTCTTT
CAISEKAALNTEAFF
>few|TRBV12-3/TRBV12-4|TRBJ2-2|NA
TGTGCCAGCACGGCCCTCTCCCGAGTCCTAGTAAACACCGGGGAGCTGTTTTTT
CASTALSRVLVNTGELFF
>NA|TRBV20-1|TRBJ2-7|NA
TGCAGTGCTAGAGATTGGAGGGACTACGAGCAGTACTTC
CSARDWRDYEQYF
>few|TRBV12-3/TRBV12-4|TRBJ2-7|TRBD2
TGTGCCAGCAGTGGGGGACTAGCGTCCTACGAGCAGTACTTC
CASSGGLASYEQYF
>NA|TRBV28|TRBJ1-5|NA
TGTGCCAGCAGTTCCGGACTGGATCATCAGCCCCAGCATTTT
CASSSGLDHQPQHF
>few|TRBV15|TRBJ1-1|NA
TGTGCCACCAGCAGATCCCCGACTACACACACTGAAGCTTTCTTT
CATSRSPTTHTEAFF
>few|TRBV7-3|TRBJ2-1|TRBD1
TGTGCCAGCACCACAGGGGCTGGCAATGAGCAGTTCTTC
CASTTGAGNEQFF
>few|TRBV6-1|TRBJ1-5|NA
TGTGCCAGCAGTGAAAGTGGAGCGATTGGGGGGAGCAATCAGCCCCAGCATTTT
CASSESGAIGGSNQPQHF
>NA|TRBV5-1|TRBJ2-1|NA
TGCGCCAGCAGCCCGGAGGTCGCCGGAGTTGAGCAGTTCTTC
CASSPEVAGVEQFF
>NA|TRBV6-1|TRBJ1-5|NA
TGTGCCAGCATTAAGGAACGGGGCTATAGCAATCAGCCCCAGCATTTT
CASIKERGYSNQPQHF
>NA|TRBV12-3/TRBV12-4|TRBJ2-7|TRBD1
TGTGCCAGCACCTGGGACAGGGGGGTGGACGAGCAGTACTTC
CASTWDRGVDEQYF
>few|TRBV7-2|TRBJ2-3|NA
TGTGCCAGCAGCTTAAAGACTCCACGTAGGGCAGATACGCAGTATTTT
CASSLKTPRRADTQYF
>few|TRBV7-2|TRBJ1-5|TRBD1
TGTGCCAGCAGCTCGGCAGGGACAGTTAGCAATCAGCCCCAGCATTTT
CASSSAGTVSNQPQHF
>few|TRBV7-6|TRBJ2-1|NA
TGTGCCAGCAGCGTCCCCGGCTCCTTGGACGGTTACAATGAGCAGTTCTTC
CASSVPGSLDGYNEQFF
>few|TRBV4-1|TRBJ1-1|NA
TGCGCCAGCAGCCAAGAAAAGGGACTTTCAGCTTTCTTT
CASSQEKGLSAFF